This entry concerns a single T cell receptor beta chain. Its antigen is not known. The CDR3 end lies 3 residues beyond the end of the read and is filled in from the germline J gene. This sample was included in a study of T cell clonality in common variable immunodeficiency. Study-wide findings and caveats: In common variable immunodeficiency, TCR beta chains reportedly carried fewer deletions and N-nucleotide insertions. Compared with healthy controls, CVID subjects showed increased TCRbeta clonality, mostly in about a third. Repertoire-complication correlations in CVID were limited by patient heterogeneity.

Sequencing input was equivalent genomic DNA from CVID and controls. Profiled with immunoSEQ multiplex PCR; TCRdb holds only in-frame clones, not every one. Recorded here are approximately 14,000 clones, none singletons. Germline V CDR1 and CDR2: PRHDT, FYEKMQ (reference sequence). With 6 bases removed from V and 3 bases from J, the gap between germline ends came to 21 bases. The CDR3 covers 16 residues. V usage is TRBV13 and J usage is TRBJ2-7; D may be TRBD1 (6 bases). Sequencing was done on a sample of peripheral blood mononuclear cells. The source is a human donor with common variable immunodeficiency. The part of the CDR3 DNA that was read is TGTGCCAGCAGACCTACACCCGGACAGTTTGGCTACGAG. Translated: CASRPTPGQFGYE. The complete CDR3 protein is CASRPTPGQFGYEQYF.